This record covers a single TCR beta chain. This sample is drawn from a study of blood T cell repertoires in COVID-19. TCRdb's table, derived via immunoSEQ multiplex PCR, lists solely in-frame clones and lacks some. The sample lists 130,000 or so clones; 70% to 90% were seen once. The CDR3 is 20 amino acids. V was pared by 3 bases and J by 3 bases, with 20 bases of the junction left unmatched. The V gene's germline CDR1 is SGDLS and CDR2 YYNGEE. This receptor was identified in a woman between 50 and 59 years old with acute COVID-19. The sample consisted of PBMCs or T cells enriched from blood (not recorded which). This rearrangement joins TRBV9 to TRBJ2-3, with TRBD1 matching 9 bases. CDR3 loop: CASSEGVDGTGSFSTDTQYF. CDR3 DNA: TGTGCCAGCAGCGAGGGCGTCGATGGGACAGGGAGTTTTTCGACAGATACGCAGTATTTT.